A single sample gave rise to the 11 T cell receptor beta chains below, sequenced in a study of cytomegalovirus exposure and HLA in healthy donors. The PCR was carried out with 60 Vbeta primers and 13 Jbeta primers. Clones were sequenced by immunoSEQ multiplex PCR, and TCRdb holds only the in-frame ones, with some missing. The sample yields 200,000 to 250,000 clones, 70% to 85% seen once. The sample was PBMCs. The receptor source for this set is a woman aged 60-70 years in good health and CMV-seropositive.

The chain's CDR3 is CASTQLSTVGNTIYF. CDR3 nucleotides: TGTGCCAGCACTCAATTGAGTACGGTTGGAAACACCATATATTTT. The V call is TRBV11-2, the J call TRBJ1-3; D ambiguous. The V and J ends lost 7 bases and 3 bases respectively, with 16 bases between them. Per the germline V gene, CDR1 is SGHAT and CDR2 is FQNNGV. The CDR3 is made up of 15 amino acids. The variable domain in full, completed from reference TRBV11-2 and TRBJ1-3, reads EAGVAQSPRYKIIEKRQSVAFWCNPISGHATLYWYQQILGQGPKLLIQFQNNGVVDDSQLPKDRFSAERLKGVDSTLKIQPAKLEDSAVYLCASTQLSTVGNTIYFGEGSWLTVV.

J is TRBJ2-1 and V is TRBV30; 11 bases fit TRBD2. Germline V CDR1 and CDR2: GTSNPN, SVGIG (reference sequence). This CDR3 has 16 residues. Losses at the gene ends were 4 bases for V and 9 bases for J; bases not matched to a gene: 14. The CDR3 nucleotides read TGTGCCTGGACCAGTATTGGGACTAGCGGTGAGATTGAGCAGTTCTTC. It translates to CAWTSIGTSGEIEQFF.

This rearrangement joins TRBV4-2 to TRBJ2-3; 13 positions match TRBD2. From germline, CDR1 is LGHNA and CDR2 YNFKEQ. Trimming removed 2 bases from V and 3 bases from J; junction bases left unmatched: 8. The CDR3 totals 18 residues. The CDR3 loop reads CASSQRGTSGTGTDTQYF. The CDR3 DNA reads as TGTGCCAGCAGCCAAAGGGGGACTAGCGGGACGGGGACAGATACGCAGTATTTT.

J is TRBJ1-1 and V is TRBV27; D ambiguous. This CDR3 spans 16 amino acids. Trimming took off 5 bases at V and 5 bases at J, with 21 bases between the two ends. Germline V gene sequence: CDR1 MNHEY, CDR2 SMNVEV (reference sequence). CDR3: CASSGRSQRLWTEAFF. The CDR3 DNA reads as TGTGCCAGCAGTGGGAGGTCCCAACGCTTGTGGACTGAAGCTTTCTTT.

The chain is built from TRBV28 and TRBJ2-7, with TRBD1 matching over 8 bases. This CDR3 region has 15 residues. Germline CDR1 MDHEN, CDR2 SYDVKM. V dropped 6 bases and J dropped 2; count of bases not matched to a gene: 9. The CDR3 nucleotides read TGTGCCAGCAGAACAGGGGGGACAGCTCCCTACGAGCAGTACTTC. Translated: CASRTGGTAPYEQYF. Together with reference TRBV28 and TRBJ2-7, the CDR3 gives the full variable domain: DVKVTQSSRYLVKRTGEKVFLECVQDMDHENMFWYRQDPGLGLRLIYFSYDVKMKEKGDIPEGYSVSREKKERFSLILESASTNQTSMYLCASRTGGTAPYEQYFGPGTRLTVT.

The V and J genes are TRBV19 and TRBJ1-5; TRBD1 agrees at 7 bases. This CDR3 comprises 15 residues. Per the germline V gene, CDR1 is LNHDA and CDR2 is SQIVND (reference sequence). J was trimmed by 0 bases and V by 5 bases; bases with no gene match: 4. The CDR3 DNA sequence: TGTGCCAGTAGTCTAACAGGGGATAGCAATCAGCCCCAGCATTTT. This codes for CASSLTGDSNQPQHF.

The chain is built from TRBV30 and TRBJ1-2; possible D gene TRBD1, 6 bases. Per the germline V gene, CDR1 is GTSNPN and CDR2 is SVGIG (reference sequence). V gave up 0 bases and J gave up 3 bases, with 14 bases separating them. This CDR3 has 15 residues. The chain's CDR3 is CAWSVPGQGYYGYTF. Here the CDR3 DNA reads TGTGCCTGGAGTGTACCTGGCCAGGGGTACTATGGCTACACCTTC.

The rearrangement joins TRBV9 to TRBJ2-5; TRBD2 matches at 12 bases. The CDR3 totals 17 residues. Per germline, CDR1 SGDLS and CDR2 YYNGEE. V was clipped by 0 bases and J by 5 bases; unmatched bases: 8. CDR3 nucleotides: TGTGCCAGCAGCGTAGGGGCTAGCGGGGGGGCCCGGGAGACCCAGTACTTC. It encodes CASSVGASGGARETQYF.

The chain couples TRBV4-3 to TRBJ1-2; the D gene is possibly TRBD1 (6 bases). The CDR3 sequence is 15 residues long. Germline CDR1 and CDR2: LGHNA and YSLEER. V dropped 2 bases and J dropped 4 bases, with 14 bases sitting between them. The CDR3 nucleotides are TGCGCCAGCAGCCAATCAGGGGATGCAGCCTATGGCTACACCTTC. This codes for CASSQSGDAAYGYTF.

This chain links TRBV5-1 with TRBJ1-4; D is uncertain. This CDR3 region has 13 residues. Trimming shortened V by 4 bases and J by 8 bases, and 12 bases separated the two germline ends. The germline V gene has CDR1 SGHRS and CDR2 YFSETQ. CDR3 sequence reads: CASSRGSSEKLFF. The CDR3 DNA is TGCGCCAGCAGCCGCGGGAGTTCCGAAAAACTGTTTTTT.

V gene TRBV4-2 combines with J gene TRBJ2-1, with 10 bases matching TRBD1. The germline V gene has CDR1 LGHNA and CDR2 YNFKEQ. The CDR3 sequence is 15 residues long. V lost 0 bases to trimming and J lost 9 bases; unmatched junction nucleotides: 5. The CDR3 protein is CASSQDGQGDSEQFF. CDR3 nucleotides: TGTGCCAGCAGCCAAGATGGACAGGGGGACAGTGAGCAGTTCTTC.